The T cell receptor beta chain under discussion was sequenced for a study of early T cells in non-severe SARS-CoV-2 infection. For the study at large: Investigators sequenced bulk RNA drawn from unsorted whole blood, and chains remained unpaired. The study, taken as a whole, reports: Database matching using VDJdb favored anti-spike CD8 responses, with private and CD4 specificities left missing.

This clonotype was picked up a small number of times. Antigen specificity is unknown. The V gene's germline CDR1 is MNHEY and CDR2 SVGEGT. CDR3 length: 17 amino acids. The ends lost 0 bases at V and 2 bases at J; junction bases unmatched: 8. Unique molecular identifiers were added to individual cDNA molecules. TCRdb ran MiXCR on the 5' RACE reads and lists one entry per CDR3 protein. The sample has about 40,000 distinct CDR3 sequences; around 4.5% are singletons. This chain joins TRBV6-2 or TRBV6-3 and TRBJ2-3; 7 bases agree with TRBD2. The sequenced sample consisted of whole blood. The receptor was derived from an adult who was a healthcare worker with PCR-confirmed SARS-CoV-2 infection or an uninfected control (not recorded which). The CDR3 loop reads CASSYSRREQFTDTQYF. Written as DNA, the CDR3 is TGTGCCAGCAGTTACTCGAGGCGGGAGCAATTCACAGATACGCAGTATTTT.